Below, 9 T cell receptor beta chains from the same sample are listed, as sequenced in a study of tumor-infiltrating lymphocytes in localized non-small cell lung cancer. This table comes from immunoSEQ multiplex PCR, and its TCRdb copy is limited to in-frame clones, with some not included. The sample consists of about 16,000 clones, around 70% of them appearing once. Sequencing was carried out using lung tumor tissue. Every receptor here comes from a human donor with non-small cell lung cancer.

This clone was detected once. The J gene is TRBJ1-5, the V gene TRBV6-1; D gene ambiguous. The CDR3 has 12 amino acids. Looked up from germline, CDR1 is MNHNS and CDR2 is SASEGT. V was clipped by 1 base and J by 9 bases, with 7 bases between them. The CDR3, as DNA: TGTGCCAGCAGTGAAGGCGGCTCGCCCCAGCATTTT. It encodes CASSEGGSPQHF.

In its sample, this clone was seen once. The chain couples TRBV5-8 to TRBJ2-1; TRBD2 agrees at 7 bases. CDR3 length: 12 amino acids. Germline CDR1 reads SGHTS; CDR2 reads YDEGEE. Trimming cost V 4 bases and J 13 bases; bases outside gene matches: 8. The CDR3 sequence is CASSISGRNQFF. In DNA, the CDR3 is TGTGCCAGCAGCATTAGCGGGCGGAACCAGTTCTTC.

The chain employs TRBV9 and TRBJ1-5; D gene ambiguous. The CDR3 sequence is 12 residues long. Germline CDR1 reads SGDLS; CDR2 reads YYNGEE. V was pared by 7 bases and J by 1 base, with 6 bases between. The CDR3 nucleotides are TGTGCCAGCGGAGCAAGCAATCAGCCCCAGCATTTT. Translated: CASGASNQPQHF.

This chain links TRBV7-6 with TRBJ1-1; no clear D. From germline, CDR1 is SGHVS and CDR2 FNYEAQ. This CDR3 is built from 12 residues. V was trimmed by 5 bases and J by 7 bases, leaving 11 bases between them. The CDR3 sequence is CASSHRLGEAFF. The CDR3, as DNA: TGTGCCAGCAGCCACAGACTGGGTGAAGCTTTCTTT. The complete variable domain, with remaining parts taken from reference TRBV7-6 and TRBJ1-1, reads GAGVSQSPRYKVTKRGQDVALRCDPISGHVSLYWYRQALGQGPEFLTYFNYEAQQDKSGLPNDRFSAERPEGSISTLTIQRTEQRDSAMYRCASSHRLGEAFFGQGTRLTVV.

The chain couples TRBV4-2 to TRBJ1-2; 9 bases agree with TRBD1. The germline gives CDR1 LGHNA, CDR2 YNFKEQ. CDR3 length: 15 amino acids. V trimming: 4 bases; J trimming: 3 bases; junction bases outside the gene matches: 6. The CDR3: CASSPRTGDDYGYTF. CDR3 nucleotide sequence: TGTGCCAGCAGCCCCCGGACAGGGGATGACTATGGCTACACCTTC.

J is TRBJ2-3 and V is TRBV5-4, with TRBD2 identical over 7 bases. Losses at the gene ends were 5 bases for V and 0 bases for J; bases not matched to a gene: 12. From germline, CDR1 is SGHNT and CDR2 YYREEE (reference sequence). The CDR3 is made up of 17 amino acids. For the CDR3, the DNA is TGTGCCAGCAGTCAACAAAGGGCGGGAGTGAGCACAGATACGCAGTATTTT. Translating gives CASSQQRAGVSTDTQYF.

The V call is TRBV20-1, the J call TRBJ1-5; unclear D gene. This CDR3 is built from 11 residues. Germline CDR1 is DFQATT and CDR2 is SNEGSKA (reference sequence). V shed 3 bases and J shed 11 bases, with 11 bases lying between them. The CDR3 DNA follows: TGCAGTGCTAGGGGTGTGGGGTCCCAGCATTTT. Residues: CSARGVGSQHF.

CDR3 sequence: CASSEVTDTQYF. CDR3 bases: TGCGCCAGCAGTGAAGTAACAGATACGCAGTATTTT. The chain is built from TRBV10-2 and TRBJ2-3; no clear D gene. The V and J ends lost 3 bases and 3 bases respectively, with 4 bases between them. CDR1 and CDR2 (germline): WSHSY, SAAADI. The CDR3 is 12 amino acids.

This clone was seen more than once but under ten times. The rearrangement links TRBV28 to TRBJ2-2, with 8 bases matching TRBD1. J lost 6 bases, V lost 3 bases, and 6 bases had no gene match. Germline V gene sequence: CDR1 MDHEN, CDR2 SYDVKM. The CDR3 consists of 15 residues. CDR3 region: CASSLAGGESGELFF. The CDR3 nucleotides are TGTGCCAGCAGTTTGGCAGGGGGCGAGTCCGGGGAGCTGTTTTTT. The entire variable domain, with the rest obtained from reference TRBV28 and TRBJ2-2, is as follows: DVKVTQSSRYLVKRTGEKVFLECVQDMDHENMFWYRQDPGLGLRLIYFSYDVKMKEKGDIPEGYSVSREKKERFSLILESASTNQTSMYLCASSLAGGESGELFFGEGSRLTVL.